A single sample gave rise to the 26 T cell receptor beta chains below, sequenced in a study of shared clonotypes between healthy human individuals. Some clones are missing from TCRdb's copy, which holds only in-frame ones; the method was immunoSEQ multiplex PCR. The repertoire has millions of clones, 85% to 95% of them found once; the top ten carry more than 0.1%. The sequenced material came from naive CD4+ T cells sorted from blood. Stated subset: CD45RA+ positively selected. All receptors derive from a man in his late teens or twenties in good health.

J is TRBJ2-1 and V is TRBV23-1; D gene uncertain. TRBV23-1 carries the ORF label, with uncertain function. The V gene lost 0 bases and the J gene lost 9 bases, with 9 bases spanning the gap. The CDR3 runs to 13 residues. CDR3 in amino acids: CASSQSCLGEQFF. The CDR3 coding sequence is TGCGCCAGCAGTCAATCTTGTTTGGGTGAGCAGTTCTTC.

This chain joins TRBV6-5 and TRBJ2-3, with 8 positions matching TRBD1. V lost 2 bases and J lost 4; bases outside the gene matches: 2. CDR3 size: 14 residues. From germline, CDR1 is MNHEY and CDR2 SVGAGI. The CDR3 region is CASSYGQGSDTQYF. Here the CDR3 DNA reads TGTGCCAGCAGTTACGGACAGGGTTCAGATACGCAGTATTTT.

The chain couples TRBV5-4 to TRBJ2-7, with D possibly matching TRBD1 (5 bases). V was clipped by 2 bases and J by 1 base, with 13 bases between them. Germline loops: CDR1 SGHNT, CDR2 YYREEE (reference sequence). This CDR3 has 15 residues. CDR3 DNA sequence: TGTGCCAGCAGCTTTGTAGGGCAGGGATCCTACGAGCAGTACTTC. Translating it yields CASSFVGQGSYEQYF.

This chain links TRBV6-5 with TRBJ2-1; 13 bases fit TRBD2. The CDR3 covers 15 residues. Germline V CDR1 and CDR2: MNHEY, SVGAGI. V shed 5 bases, J shed 7 bases, and the junction held 5 bases outside the gene matches. CDR3 sequence reads: CASSVTSGRRNEQFF. The CDR3 region has the DNA TGTGCCAGCAGTGTGACTAGCGGGAGGAGAAATGAGCAGTTCTTC.

The rearrangement links TRBV19 to TRBJ1-5; D is undetermined. The CDR3 is made up of 16 amino acids. Trimming pared 0 bases from V and 6 bases from J, leaving 15 bases between. Germline values: CDR1 LNHDA, CDR2 SQIVND (reference sequence). Here the CDR3 reads CASSIDPPAGSQPQHF. The CDR3 DNA is TGTGCCAGTAGTATAGATCCCCCGGCAGGATCTCAGCCCCAGCATTTT.

The chain carries TRBV6-5 and TRBJ1-2; D is uncertain. With 6 bases removed from V and 2 bases from J, the gap between germline ends came to 10 bases. Germline V gene data show CDR1 as MNHEY and CDR2 as SVGAGI. This CDR3 spans 13 amino acids. As DNA, the CDR3 is TGTGCCAGCAGGCGTAAGCAGAACTATGGCTACACCTTC. Protein product: CASRRKQNYGYTF.

The genes are TRBV10-1 and TRBJ2-3, with TRBD1 matching 8 bases. The CDR3 is made up of 14 amino acids. Losses at the gene ends were 3 bases for V and 2 bases for J; bases not matched to a gene: 1. Germline V gene data show CDR1 as WNHNN and CDR2 as SYGVQD (reference sequence). The CDR3 spells CASSDRGPTDTQYF. Here the CDR3 DNA reads TGCGCCAGCAGTGACAGGGGGCCCACAGATACGCAGTATTTT.

J is TRBJ1-1 and V is TRBV6-6; no clear D. This CDR3 has 11 amino acids. The V end lost 6 bases, the J end lost 6 bases, and 8 bases lay between the germline ends. Germline V gene data show CDR1 as MNHNY and CDR2 as SVGAGI (reference sequence). The CDR3: CASSHKAEAFF. Written as DNA, the CDR3 is TGTGCCAGCAGCCATAAGGCTGAAGCTTTCTTT.

V and J are TRBV25-1 and TRBJ2-3; weak D call: TRBD2 (6 bases). This CDR3 contains 14 residues. From germline, CDR1 is MGHDK and CDR2 SYGVNS. Trimming shortened V by 4 bases and J by 4 bases, and 12 bases separated the two germline ends. CDR3 bases: TGTGCCAGCAGTGCGGCGGGGAGGCCAGATACGCAGTATTTT. Translating gives CASSAAGRPDTQYF.

This clone has a single count. V gene TRBV7-8 combines with J gene TRBJ2-3; 7 bases fit TRBD2. CDR1 is SGHVS, CDR2 FQNEAQ, per germline. V gave up 5 bases and J gave up 5 bases; unmatched junction bases: 16. The CDR3 runs 17 residues. CDR3 residues: CASSPRERGLLGDTQYF. Written as DNA, the CDR3 is TGTGCCAGCAGCCCCCGGGAGCGGGGATTATTGGGAGATACGCAGTATTTT.

This chain joins TRBV29-1 and TRBJ2-7; TRBD2 aligns across 10 bases. The ends lost 2 bases at V and 2 bases at J; junction bases unmatched: 6. CDR3 length equals 15 residues. Germline V gene lookup returns CDR1 SQVTM and CDR2 ANQGSEA. The CDR3 sequence is CSVERLAGVTYEQYF. The CDR3 nucleotides read TGCAGCGTTGAAAGGCTAGCGGGAGTCACCTACGAGCAGTACTTC.

This chain connects TRBV6-6 to TRBJ1-5; no clear D. Trimming took 0 bases from V and 12 from J, leaving 15 bases between them. Germline V gives CDR1 MNHNY, CDR2 SVGAGI (reference sequence). CDR3 length equals 14 residues. CDR3 sequence: CASSYSRVLELQHF. The CDR3 DNA is TGTGCCAGCAGTTACTCTCGGGTGCTCGAGCTCCAGCATTTT.

The chain joins TRBV18 to TRBJ1-1; 8 bases map to TRBD1. V lost 0 bases to trimming and J lost 10 bases; unmatched junction nucleotides: 7. The V gene's germline CDR1 is KGHSH and CDR2 LQKENI. This CDR3 has 14 amino acids. CDR3 sequence (DNA): TGTGCCAGCTCACCACCCCCTAGGACAGGGCTAGCTTTCTTT. Its protein product is CASSPPPRTGLAFF.

This chain uses TRBV4-1 with TRBJ2-5; the match to TRBD2 covers 9 bases. Per germline, CDR1 MGHRA and CDR2 YSYEKL. V trimming: 0 bases; J trimming: 5 bases; junction bases outside the gene matches: 7. The CDR3 is 16 residues long. CDR3 coding DNA: TGCGCCAGCAGCCAAGACCGTAGCGGGGGTACGGAGACCCAGTACTTC. Translated, it gives CASSQDRSGGTETQYF.

The chain employs TRBV6-5 and TRBJ2-5; perhaps D is TRBD1 or TRBD2 (5 bases each). The CDR3 has 14 amino acids. V lost 2 bases and J 5 bases, leaving 12 bases between the germline ends. Germline loops: CDR1 MNHEY, CDR2 SVGAGI. This chain's CDR3 is CASSYGTLGETQYF. The CDR3 DNA reads as TGTGCCAGCAGTTACGGGACCCTGGGGGAGACCCAGTACTTC.

The V gene is TRBV30, the J gene TRBJ2-5; 7 bases agree with TRBD1. After removal of 3 bases from V and 5 bases from J, the junction contained 6 bases not matched to a gene. This CDR3 is 13 amino acids long. Germline lookup yields CDR1 GTSNPN and CDR2 SVGIG (reference sequence). The CDR3 region is CAWSRDSIETQYF. The CDR3 DNA reads TGTGCCTGGAGCCGGGACAGTATTGAGACCCAGTACTTC.

The J gene is TRBJ2-2, the V gene TRBV5-1, with 7 bases lining up with TRBD1. The trim removed 2 bases at V and 4 bases at J, leaving 5 bases unmatched. The CDR3 has 15 amino acids. The germline CDR1 and CDR2 sequences are SGHRS and YFSETQ. CDR3 bases: TGCGCCAGCAGCTTTAACAGGGGTCCCACCGGGGAGCTGTTTTTT. This encodes CASSFNRGPTGELFF.

This clone has a count of ten or more. This chain connects TRBV7-9 to TRBJ1-1; D ambiguous. The CDR3 is 15 amino acids. Germline CDR1 is SEHNR and CDR2 is FQNEAQ (reference sequence). V gave up 4 bases and J gave up 4 bases, with 16 bases separating them. This CDR3 reads CASSSLSGSGTEAFF. The DNA of the CDR3 is TGTGCCAGCAGCTCCCTTTCGGGAAGTGGCACTGAAGCTTTCTTT. Using reference TRBV7-9 and TRBJ1-1 for the parts outside the CDR3, the full variable domain is DTGVSQNPRHKITKRGQNVTFRCDPISEHNRLYWYRQTLGQGPEFLTYFQNEAQLEKSRLLSDRFSAERPKGSFSTLEIQRTEQGDSAMYLCASSSLSGSGTEAFFGQGTRLTVV.

The rearrangement joins TRBV9 to TRBJ2-1; 9 bases align to TRBD2. The germline V gene encodes CDR1 SGDLS and CDR2 YYNGEE. Germline trimming cut 6 bases from V and 0 bases from J; bases unmatched to any gene: 4. This CDR3 contains 15 residues. CDR3 sequence (DNA): TGTGCCAGCACACTAGCGGGTAGCTCCTACAATGAGCAGTTCTTC. Translation: CASTLAGSSYNEQFF.

V gene TRBV6-4 combines with J gene TRBJ1-5, with 7 bases matching TRBD1. The CDR3 loop spans 16 amino acids. The ends lost 8 bases at V and 4 bases at J; junction bases unmatched: 14. Germline values: CDR1 MRHNA, CDR2 SNTAGT. The CDR3 DNA reads TGTGCCAGCGCCCCCCAACATGGGACAGCTAATCAGCCCCAGCATTTT. Protein sequence: CASAPQHGTANQPQHF.

This chain uses TRBV11-2 with TRBJ1-1; 7 bases fit TRBD1. With V trimmed by 4 bases and J by 8 bases, 4 bases remained unmatched. From germline, CDR1 is SGHAT and CDR2 FQNNGV. The CDR3 is 12 residues long. The CDR3 DNA follows: TGTGCCAGCAGCTCCCACAGGGGCGAAGCTTTCTTT. Translating gives CASSSHRGEAFF.

The chain joins TRBV6-6 to TRBJ2-7; 8 bases align to TRBD2. The CDR3 has 15 residues. Trimming cost V 2 bases and J 2 bases; bases outside gene matches: 5. In germline, CDR1 is MNHNY, CDR2 SVGAGI (reference sequence). CDR3 loop: CASSYRLAGAYEQYF. CDR3 nucleotide sequence: TGTGCCAGCAGTTACCGGCTAGCGGGTGCCTACGAGCAGTACTTC.

The CDR3 loop is CASSVARTGGAVAGGYTF. The CDR3 DNA sequence: TGTGCCAGCAGCGTAGCCCGGACAGGGGGCGCAGTTGCCGGTGGCTACACCTTC. The genes are TRBV9 and TRBJ1-2; 11 bases fit TRBD1. Germline values: CDR1 SGDLS, CDR2 YYNGEE. J lost 7 bases, V lost 0 bases, and 14 bases had no gene match. CDR3 length: 18 amino acids.

The DNA of the CDR3 is TGTGCCAGCAGTCCTCCGGGACTAGCGGAAGATACGCAGTATTTT. As protein: CASSPPGLAEDTQYF. The chain couples TRBV6-5 to TRBJ2-3; TRBD2 aligns across 11 bases. The CDR3 totals 15 residues. Germline V CDR1 and CDR2: MNHEY, SVGAGI. With 5 bases clipped from V and 5 bases from J, the junction kept 6 bases outside the gene matches.

As to this clone: This CDR3 is also generated by other DNA sequences in the sample. This chain links TRBV7-9 with TRBJ1-1; D gene unclear. The CDR3 is 13 residues long. Germline CDR1 is SEHNR and CDR2 is FQNEAQ (reference sequence). V shed 5 bases and J shed 1 base, with 8 bases lying between them. The CDR3 protein is CASSLRPNTEAFF. The CDR3 region has the DNA TGTGCCAGCAGCCTAAGACCGAACACTGAAGCTTTCTTT.

The chain joins TRBV10-2 to TRBJ1-5, with D hard to call. CDR1 WSHSY and CDR2 SAAADI come from the germline V gene. Between the trimmed V and J ends, which lost 8 bases and 4 bases, there was a span of 12 bases. The CDR3 extends over 13 amino acids. CDR3 sequence: CASSQARNQPQHF. The CDR3 DNA follows: TGCGCCAGCTCCCAGGCCCGGAATCAGCCCCAGCATTTT.